This record concerns one T cell receptor (beta chain) sequence. Its antigen is not known. This sample was included in a study of CD8+ T cells in alopecia areata. Findings and limits, study-wide: Compared with mice, patients displayed less clear TCR sharing, possibly for HLA-related reasons.

Sequencing templates came from extracted RNA that was reverse transcribed into cDNA. Profiling relied on immunoSEQ multiplex PCR, and the TCRdb table lists in-frame clones only, not all of them. The data contain 85,000 to 110,000 clones, approximately 58% of them seen just once; the ten biggest clones take up roughly 8.8%. CDR1 is SGHDT and CDR2 is YYEEEE in the germline V gene. V gave up 4 bases and J gave up 7 bases; unmatched junction bases: 8. The CDR3 is made up of 14 amino acids. Sequencing used CD4+ T cells sorted from blood. The chain recombines TRBV5-6 with TRBJ1-1; 9 bases line up with TRBD1. The receptor was isolated from a human donor in good health. CDR3 DNA: TGTGCCAGCAGCAGGGACAGGGCCCAATATGAAGCTTTCTTT. Protein: CASSRDRAQYEAFF.